Shown below are 29 T cell receptor beta chains from a single sample sequenced in a study of OX40 agonist ivuxolimab in advanced cancers. Profiling relied on immunoSEQ multiplex PCR, and the TCRdb table lists in-frame clones only, not all of them. In the table there are 75,000 to 95,000 clones, 90% of which are singletons. The sample was CD4+ or CD8+ T cells sorted from blood, taken in a trial of the OX40 agonist ivuxolimab. Source of these receptors: an adult with an advanced solid tumor such as melanoma, head and neck, liver or kidney cancer.

This clone was recorded a few times. The rearrangement uses TRBV7-9 and TRBJ2-7; weak D call: TRBD1 (7 bases). V was cut by 5 bases and J by 6 bases, with 20 bases left in between. The CDR3 extends over 15 amino acids. The germline V gene has CDR1 SEHNR and CDR2 FQNEAQ (reference sequence). The CDR3 protein is CASSHTDRDFREQYF. In nucleotides, the CDR3 is TGTGCCAGCAGCCATACAGACAGGGACTTTCGCGAGCAGTACTTC.

The V gene is TRBV27, the J gene TRBJ2-1; unclear D gene. CDR1 is MNHEY and CDR2 is SMNVEV in the germline V gene (reference sequence). The CDR3 runs to 16 residues. Trimming cost V 3 bases and J 6 bases, with 18 bases left between them. The CDR3 reads CASSLFLVPHANEQFF. CDR3 nucleotides: TGTGCCAGCAGTTTGTTCCTAGTCCCCCATGCCAATGAGCAGTTCTTC.

This clone has just a few counts. This chain uses TRBV30 with TRBJ2-3; D is perhaps TRBD2 (5 bases). From germline, CDR1 is GTSNPN and CDR2 SVGIG (reference sequence). The CDR3 extends over 12 amino acids. V lost 5 bases and J lost 1, with 7 bases in between. CDR3 sequence (DNA): TGTGCCTGGGGAGGCGGCACAGATACGCAGTATTTT. It is translated as CAWGGGTDTQYF.

The rearrangement uses TRBV4-2 and TRBJ1-1; a weak D match, TRBD1 (6 bases). V dropped 2 bases and J dropped 1 base, with 14 bases sitting between them. Germline-derived CDR1 and CDR2 are LGHNA and YNFKEQ. CDR3 length equals 16 residues. The CDR3 DNA reads TGTGCCAGCAGCCAAAAAGGGACACCCTGGAACACTGAAGCTTTCTTT. Translated, it gives CASSQKGTPWNTEAFF.

CDR3 protein: CASSLGREDTEAFF. The CDR3 bases are TGTGCCAGCAGCTTGGGGAGGGAGGACACTGAAGCTTTCTTT. This chain joins TRBV13 and TRBJ1-1; D unclear. This CDR3 is 14 amino acids long. Trimming shortened V by 3 bases and J by 3 bases, and 11 bases separated the two germline ends. Germline V lookup: CDR1 PRHDT, CDR2 FYEKMQ (reference sequence). Supplemented by reference TRBV13 and TRBJ1-1, the full variable domain reads AAGVIQSPRHLIKEKRETATLKCYPIPRHDTVYWYQQGPGQDPQFLISFYEKMQSDKGSIPDRFSAQQFSDYHSELNMSSLELGDSALYFCASSLGREDTEAFFGQGTRLTVV.

The J gene is TRBJ1-2, the V gene TRBV6-6; a weak D match, TRBD1 (6 bases). V was shortened by 5 bases and J by 6 bases, with 13 bases between the two germline ends. The CDR3 spans 13 residues. Germline-derived CDR1 and CDR2 are MNHNY and SVGAGI (reference sequence). The CDR3: CASSGGGFDGYTF. As DNA, the CDR3 is TGTGCCAGCAGTGGAGGGGGGTTTGATGGCTACACCTTC.

This clone turned up a few times. The V gene is TRBV9, the J gene TRBJ1-2; a possible D gene is TRBD1 (5 bases). Trimming pared 0 bases from V and 8 bases from J, leaving 11 bases between. Germline V gene lookup returns CDR1 SGDLS and CDR2 YYNGEE. This CDR3 is 13 amino acids long. In nucleotides, the CDR3 is TGTGCCAGCAGCGTAGTTGGGGCGGAAGGCTACACCTTC. Encoded protein: CASSVVGAEGYTF.

This chain links TRBV6-1 with TRBJ1-1, with D uncertain. This CDR3 has 14 amino acids. The V end lost 5 bases, the J end lost 11 bases, and 21 bases lay between the germline ends. Per germline, CDR1 MNHNS and CDR2 SASEGT. This CDR3 is CASSSSVSRLDAFF. In DNA, the CDR3 is TGTGCCAGCAGTAGTTCAGTATCCCGCCTAGATGCTTTCTTT.

This clone was seen just once. The chain links TRBV7-9 to TRBJ2-1; D may be TRBD2 (5 bases). The CDR3 covers 16 residues. Trimming pared 5 bases from V and 2 bases from J, leaving 16 bases between. CDR1 and CDR2 (germline): SEHNR, FQNEAQ (reference sequence). The CDR3 spells CASSSGWAAPYNEQFF. As DNA, the CDR3 is TGTGCCAGCAGCAGCGGCTGGGCGGCTCCCTACAATGAGCAGTTCTTC.

The chain recombines TRBV6-1 with TRBJ1-1, with TRBD1 as a possible D gene (5 bases). The CDR3 contains 13 residues. Trimming removed 4 bases at V and 7 bases at J, with 13 bases between. Germline CDR1 is MNHNS and CDR2 is SASEGT. CDR3: CASSVTRDVEAFF. The CDR3 region has the DNA TGTGCCAGCAGTGTGACACGGGACGTTGAAGCTTTCTTT.

This clone was seen only once. V gene TRBV18 combines with J gene TRBJ1-2; TRBD1 matches 12 bases. CDR1 and CDR2 (germline): KGHSH, LQKENI. After removal of 3 bases from V and 3 bases from J, the junction contained 5 bases not matched to a gene. The CDR3 length is 16 residues. As DNA, the CDR3 is TGTGCCAGCTCACCGGGACAGGGGGCGTTTTACTATGGCTACACCTTC. Its protein is CASSPGQGAFYYGYTF.

The V and J genes are TRBV5-4 and TRBJ2-1; 8 positions agree with TRBD2. There are 14 residues in the CDR3. J lost 9 bases, V lost 3 bases, and 8 bases had no gene match. The germline V gene has CDR1 SGHNT and CDR2 YYREEE (reference sequence). The CDR3 DNA reads TGTGCCAGCAGCTCTCCGGGACTAGTTCCTGAGCAGTTCTTC. Amino acid sequence: CASSSPGLVPEQFF.

The chain recombines TRBV11-3 with TRBJ1-2; TRBD1 matches 9 bases. Germline CDR1 SGHNT, CDR2 YENEEA. The CDR3 runs to 14 residues. V lost 2 bases and J lost 7; bases outside the gene matches: 5. The CDR3 DNA is TGTGCCAGCAGCTTACCTCGGGACAGGGTTGGCTACACCTTC. The encoded protein is CASSLPRDRVGYTF.

The V call is TRBV6-5, the J call TRBJ2-2; a weak D match, TRBD1 (5 bases). Germline V lookup: CDR1 MNHEY, CDR2 SVGAGI. Trimming took 10 bases from V and 9 from J, leaving 12 bases between them. CDR3 length: 11 amino acids. CDR3 sequence reads: CAIQKGRELFF. The CDR3 DNA follows: TGTGCCATCCAGAAGGGGCGGGAGCTGTTTTTT.

This clone was seen only once. This sequence joins TRBV7-9 and TRBJ2-7, with D tentatively TRBD1 (8 bases). Germline CDR1 SEHNR, CDR2 FQNEAQ (reference sequence). Trimming left V 3 bases short and J 2 bases short, with 14 bases between. The CDR3 contains 15 residues. CDR3 amino acids: CASSFKQGGTYEQYF. The CDR3 region has the DNA TGTGCCAGCAGCTTTAAACAGGGGGGGACCTACGAGCAGTACTTC. The full variable domain, its missing parts supplied by reference TRBV7-9 and TRBJ2-7, is DTGVSQNPRHKITKRGQNVTFRCDPISEHNRLYWYRQTLGQGPEFLTYFQNEAQLEKSRLLSDRFSAERPKGSFSTLEIQRTEQGDSAMYLCASSFKQGGTYEQYFGPGTRLTVT.

The J gene is TRBJ2-3, the V gene TRBV11-3; D perhaps matches TRBD2 (6 bases). Per germline, CDR1 SGHNT and CDR2 YENEEA. The CDR3 has 12 amino acids. V lost 7 bases and J lost 6, with 11 bases in between. As DNA, the CDR3 is TGTGCCAGCACCTCGGGAGCTGATACGCAGTATTTT. Translating it yields CASTSGADTQYF.

This rearrangement joins TRBV6-5 to TRBJ1-1; D is unclear. Trimming cost V 5 bases and J 4 bases, with 8 bases left between them. The CDR3 sequence is 12 residues long. Germline V lookup: CDR1 MNHEY, CDR2 SVGAGI. DNA of the CDR3: TGTGCCAGCAGTAGGGAGGGCACTGAAGCTTTCTTT. Its protein product is CASSREGTEAFF.

The chain uses TRBV7-9 and TRBJ2-7, with a weak D call TRBD1 (6 bases). This CDR3 comprises 14 residues. V was clipped by 5 bases and J by 5 bases, with 16 bases between them. Per germline, CDR1 SEHNR and CDR2 FQNEAQ (reference sequence). The CDR3 DNA follows: TGTGCCAGCAGCGGCTCAGGGGCCCCTGACGAGCAGTACTTC. Its translation: CASSGSGAPDEQYF.

The rearrangement links TRBV9 to TRBJ2-7, with 7 bases lining up with TRBD2. J was trimmed by 7 bases and V by 3 bases; bases with no gene match: 7. Germline V CDR1 and CDR2: SGDLS, YYNGEE. The CDR3 runs to 13 residues. CDR3 sequence (DNA): TGTGCCAGCAGCGCGGGGGGAATGTATGAGCAGTACTTC. This codes for CASSAGGMYEQYF.

The chain is built from TRBV19 and TRBJ2-3; perhaps TRBD2 as D (5 bases). Germline CDR1 LNHDA, CDR2 SQIVND (reference sequence). The ends were cut back, 6 bases at V and 8 bases at J, with 24 bases in the middle. CDR3 length: 16 amino acids. This CDR3 is CASSPSIRDPLGTQYF. The CDR3, as DNA: TGTGCCAGTAGCCCAAGTATCCGGGATCCATTAGGTACGCAGTATTTT.

The gene calls are TRBV18 and TRBJ2-5; 11 positions match TRBD1. The DNA matches TRBJ2-7 better at its end, which makes the J call doubtful. Per the germline V gene, CDR1 is KGHSH and CDR2 is LQKENI. CDR3 length: 15 amino acids. The CDR3 nucleotides read TGTGCCAGCTCACCACAGGACAGGGGGCGCTACGAGCAGTACTTC. This translates into CASSPQDRGRYEQYF.

The CDR3, as DNA: TGTGCCAGCTCACCACGAGGTTCAGATACGCAGTATTTT. Its protein is CASSPRGSDTQYF. The genes are TRBV18 and TRBJ2-3; no reliable D call. Trimming took off 1 base at V and 4 bases at J, with 6 bases between the two ends. Germline V CDR1 and CDR2: KGHSH, LQKENI. The CDR3 has 13 amino acids.

The genes are TRBV27 and TRBJ2-7, with 7 bases lining up with TRBD1. The germline gives CDR1 MNHEY, CDR2 SMNVEV (reference sequence). The CDR3 has 12 amino acids. Losses at the gene ends were 8 bases for V and 2 bases for J; bases not matched to a gene: 3. The CDR3 coding sequence is TGTGCCAGCTATGGGACAGCCTACGAGCAGTACTTC. It codes for CASYGTAYEQYF.

The V and J genes are TRBV5-1 and TRBJ1-4, with D possibly matching TRBD1 (6 bases). CDR1 is SGHRS and CDR2 is YFSETQ in the germline V gene. This CDR3 contains 17 residues. The ends were cut back, 3 bases at V and 0 bases at J, with 15 bases in the middle. The chain's CDR3 is CASSSRGHSTTNEKLFF. The CDR3 DNA sequence: TGCGCCAGCAGCTCCAGGGGACACTCCACAACTAATGAAAAACTGTTTTTT. The variable domain in full, completed from reference TRBV5-1 and TRBJ1-4, reads KAGVTQTPRYLIKTRGQQVTLSCSPISGHRSVSWYQQTPGQGLQFLFEYFSETQRNKGNFPGRFSGRQFSNSRSEMNVSTLELGDSALYLCASSSRGHSTTNEKLFFGSGTQLSVL.

This clone appeared a few times. The chain carries TRBV10-3 and TRBJ2-3; D is unresolved. V was shortened by 10 bases and J by 5 bases, with 13 bases between the two germline ends. This CDR3 comprises 12 residues. Germline CDR1 is ENHRY and CDR2 is SYGVKD. CDR3 DNA sequence: TGTGCCAGCTGGAATGGGGAAGATACGCAGTATTTT. It specifies CASWNGEDTQYF.

The V and J genes are TRBV7-2 and TRBJ2-2; D remains unclear. The CDR3 spans 12 residues. Germline V gives CDR1 SGHTA, CDR2 FQGNSA. The germline V and J ends were trimmed by 7 bases and 1 base, with 4 bases remaining between them. CDR3 sequence: CASTLNTGELFF. In nucleotides, the CDR3 is TGTGCCAGCACCCTGAACACCGGGGAGCTGTTTTTT.

The V gene is TRBV30, the J gene TRBJ2-1, with D possibly matching TRBD2 (6 bases). V lost 2 bases and J lost 5, with 13 bases in between. Germline CDR1 and CDR2: GTSNPN and SVGIG (reference sequence). The CDR3 contains 14 residues. The CDR3 region is CAWSWGVGDNEQFF. CDR3 nucleotide sequence: TGTGCCTGGAGTTGGGGGGTTGGTGACAATGAGCAGTTCTTC.

The V call is TRBV5-8, the J call TRBJ2-5, with 8 bases fitting TRBD2. The ends lost 1 base at V and 0 bases at J; junction bases unmatched: 5. The CDR3 covers 16 residues. Germline assignment: CDR1 SGHTS and CDR2 YDEGEE. The DNA for the CDR3 is TGTGCCAGCAGCTTGTTCGCGGGAGGTTACCAAGAGACCCAGTACTTC. Protein sequence: CASSLFAGGYQETQYF.

This chain links TRBV18 with TRBJ2-7, with D possibly matching TRBD1 (6 bases). Germline CDR1 KGHSH, CDR2 LQKENI. This CDR3 is 14 amino acids long. Trimming cost V 4 bases and J 2 bases, with 12 bases left between them. The CDR3: CASSLAGVPYEQYF. The DNA of the CDR3 is TGTGCCAGCTCACTGGCAGGGGTCCCCTACGAGCAGTACTTC.